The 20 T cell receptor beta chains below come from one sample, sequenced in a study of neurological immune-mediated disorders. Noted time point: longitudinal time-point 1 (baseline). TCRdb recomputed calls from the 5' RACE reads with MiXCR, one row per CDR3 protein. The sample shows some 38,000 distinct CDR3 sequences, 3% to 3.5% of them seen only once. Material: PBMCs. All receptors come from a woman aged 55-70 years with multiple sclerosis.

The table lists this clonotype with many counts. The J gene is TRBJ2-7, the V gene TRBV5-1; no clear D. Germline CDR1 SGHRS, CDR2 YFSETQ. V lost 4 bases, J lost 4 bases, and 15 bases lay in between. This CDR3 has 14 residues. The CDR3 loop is CASSPGRDGYEQYF. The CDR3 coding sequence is TGCGCCAGCAGCCCTGGACGAGACGGTTACGAGCAGTACTTC.

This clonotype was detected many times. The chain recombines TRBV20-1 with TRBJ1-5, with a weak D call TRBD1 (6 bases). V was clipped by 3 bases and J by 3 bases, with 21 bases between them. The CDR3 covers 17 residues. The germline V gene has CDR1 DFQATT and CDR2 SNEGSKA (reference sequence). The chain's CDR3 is CSARALLGATPNQPQHF. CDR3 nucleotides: TGCAGTGCTAGGGCACTGTTGGGGGCGACCCCCAATCAGCCCCAGCATTTT.

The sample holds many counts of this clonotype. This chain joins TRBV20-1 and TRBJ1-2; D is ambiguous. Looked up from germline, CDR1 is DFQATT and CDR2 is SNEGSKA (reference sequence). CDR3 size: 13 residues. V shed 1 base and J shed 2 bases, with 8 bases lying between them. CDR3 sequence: CSARAGLNYGYTF. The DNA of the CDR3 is TGCAGTGCTAGAGCTGGCTTGAACTATGGCTACACCTTC.

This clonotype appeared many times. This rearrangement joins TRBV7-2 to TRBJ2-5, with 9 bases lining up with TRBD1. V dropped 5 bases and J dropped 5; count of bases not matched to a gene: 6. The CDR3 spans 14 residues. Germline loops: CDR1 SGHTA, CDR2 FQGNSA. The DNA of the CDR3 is TGTGCCAGCAGCCCGACAGGGGGTGAGGAGACCCAGTACTTC. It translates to CASSPTGGEETQYF.

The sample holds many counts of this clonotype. The CDR3 DNA sequence: TGTGCCAGCAGGACTTTGGACGGGAACACCGGGGAGCTGTTTTTT. It specifies CASRTLDGNTGELFF. This chain connects TRBV25-1 to TRBJ2-2, with D unclear. This CDR3 has 15 residues. Trimming left V 6 bases short and J 1 base short, with 12 bases between. In germline, CDR1 is MGHDK, CDR2 SYGVNS.

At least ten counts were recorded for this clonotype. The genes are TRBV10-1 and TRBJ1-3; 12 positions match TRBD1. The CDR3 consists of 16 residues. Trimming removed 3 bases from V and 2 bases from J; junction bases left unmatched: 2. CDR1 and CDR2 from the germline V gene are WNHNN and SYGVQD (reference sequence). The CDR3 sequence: CASSDGTGGPGNTIYF. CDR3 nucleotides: TGCGCCAGCAGTGATGGGACAGGGGGCCCTGGAAACACCATATATTTT.

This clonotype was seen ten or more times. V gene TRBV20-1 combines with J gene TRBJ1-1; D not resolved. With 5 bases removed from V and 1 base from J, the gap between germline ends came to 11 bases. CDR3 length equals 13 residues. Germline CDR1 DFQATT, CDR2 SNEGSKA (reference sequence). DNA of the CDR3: TGCAGTGCTGATGATTCAGCGAACACTGAAGCTTTCTTT. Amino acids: CSADDSANTEAFF.

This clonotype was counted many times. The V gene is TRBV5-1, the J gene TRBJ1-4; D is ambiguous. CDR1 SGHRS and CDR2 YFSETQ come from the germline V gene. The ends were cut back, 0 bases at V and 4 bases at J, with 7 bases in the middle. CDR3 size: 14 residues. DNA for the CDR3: TGCGCCAGCAGCTTGGGACGGGGTAATGAAAAACTGTTTTTT. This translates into CASSLGRGNEKLFF.

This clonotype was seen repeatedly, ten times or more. CDR3 nucleotide sequence: TGTGCCAGCAGCCAGCGACAGGGGTTCTATGGCTACACCTTC. It encodes CASSQRQGFYGYTF. The chain uses TRBV14 and TRBJ1-2, with TRBD1 identical over 8 bases. V shed 3 bases, J shed 4 bases, and the junction held 4 bases outside the gene matches. CDR3 length equals 14 residues. Germline assignment: CDR1 SGHDN and CDR2 FVKESK.

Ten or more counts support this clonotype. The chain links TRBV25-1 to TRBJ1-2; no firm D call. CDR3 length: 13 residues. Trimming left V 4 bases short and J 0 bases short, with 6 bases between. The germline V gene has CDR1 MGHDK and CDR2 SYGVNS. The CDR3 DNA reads TGTGCCAGCAGTGTAGATGCTAACTATGGCTACACCTTC. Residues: CASSVDANYGYTF.

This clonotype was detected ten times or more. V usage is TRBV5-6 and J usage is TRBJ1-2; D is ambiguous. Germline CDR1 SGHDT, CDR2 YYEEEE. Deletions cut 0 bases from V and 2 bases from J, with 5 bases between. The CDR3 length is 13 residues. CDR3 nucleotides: TGTGCCAGCAGCTTGGGGTCGAACTATGGCTACACCTTC. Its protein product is CASSLGSNYGYTF.

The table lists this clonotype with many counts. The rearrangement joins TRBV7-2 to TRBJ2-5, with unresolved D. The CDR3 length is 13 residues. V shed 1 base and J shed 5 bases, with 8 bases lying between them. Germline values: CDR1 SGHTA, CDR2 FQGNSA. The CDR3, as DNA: TGTGCCAGCAGCTTAGGCCCTGGGGAGACCCAGTACTTC. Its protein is CASSLGPGETQYF.

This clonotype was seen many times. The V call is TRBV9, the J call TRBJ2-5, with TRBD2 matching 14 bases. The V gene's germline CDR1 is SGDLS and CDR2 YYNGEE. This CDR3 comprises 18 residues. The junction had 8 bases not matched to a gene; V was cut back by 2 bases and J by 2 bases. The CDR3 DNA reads TGTGCCAGCAGCGTGGGACTAGCGGGGGCGAAGGCACAAGAGACCCAGTACTTC. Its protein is CASSVGLAGAKAQETQYF.

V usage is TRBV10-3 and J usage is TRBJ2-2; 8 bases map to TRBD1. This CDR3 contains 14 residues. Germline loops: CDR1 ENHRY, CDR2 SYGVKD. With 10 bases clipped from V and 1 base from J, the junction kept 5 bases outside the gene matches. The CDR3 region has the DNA TGTGCCACATCCGGGACAGGGAACACCGGGGAGCTGTTTTTT. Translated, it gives CATSGTGNTGELFF.

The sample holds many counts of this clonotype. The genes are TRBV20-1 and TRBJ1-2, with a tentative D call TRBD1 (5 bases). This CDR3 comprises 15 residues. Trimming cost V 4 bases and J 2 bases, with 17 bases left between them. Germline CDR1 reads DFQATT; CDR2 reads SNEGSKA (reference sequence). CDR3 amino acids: CSAKTSGTVNYGYTF. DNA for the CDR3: TGCAGTGCTAAGACATCCGGGACTGTGAACTATGGCTACACCTTC.

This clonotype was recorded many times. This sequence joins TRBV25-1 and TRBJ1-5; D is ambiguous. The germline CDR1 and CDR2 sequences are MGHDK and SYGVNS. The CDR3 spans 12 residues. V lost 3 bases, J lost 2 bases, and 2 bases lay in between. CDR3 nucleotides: TGTGCCAGCAGTGACGGCAATCAGCCCCAGCATTTT. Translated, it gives CASSDGNQPQHF.

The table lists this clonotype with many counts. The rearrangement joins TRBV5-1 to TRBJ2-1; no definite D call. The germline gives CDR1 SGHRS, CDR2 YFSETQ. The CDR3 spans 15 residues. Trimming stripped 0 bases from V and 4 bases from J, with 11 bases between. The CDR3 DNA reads TGCGCCAGCAGCTTGGCTGGCCAAACTTACAATGAGCAGTTCTTC. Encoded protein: CASSLAGQTYNEQFF.

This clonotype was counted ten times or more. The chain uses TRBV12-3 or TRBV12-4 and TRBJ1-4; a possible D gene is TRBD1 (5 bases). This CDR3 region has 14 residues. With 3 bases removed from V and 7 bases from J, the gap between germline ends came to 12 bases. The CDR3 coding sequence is TGTGCCAGCAGTTTGTTAGGGGCCGGTGAAAAACTGTTTTTT. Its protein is CASSLLGAGEKLFF.

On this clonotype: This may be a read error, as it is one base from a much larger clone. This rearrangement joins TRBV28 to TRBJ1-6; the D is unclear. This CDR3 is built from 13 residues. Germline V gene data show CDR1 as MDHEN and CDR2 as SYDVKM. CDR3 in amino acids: CASSLSGGAPLNF. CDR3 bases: TGTGCCAGCAGTTTATCGGGAGGAGCACCCCTCAACTTT.

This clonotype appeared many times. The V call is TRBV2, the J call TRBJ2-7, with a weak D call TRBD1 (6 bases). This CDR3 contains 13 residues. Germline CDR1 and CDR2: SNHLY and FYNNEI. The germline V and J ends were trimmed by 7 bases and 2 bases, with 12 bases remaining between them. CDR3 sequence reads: CASIRGSPYEQYF. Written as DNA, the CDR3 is TGTGCCAGCATTAGGGGGTCCCCCTACGAGCAGTACTTC. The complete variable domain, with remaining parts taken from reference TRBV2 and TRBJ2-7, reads EPEVTQTPSHQVTQMGQEVILRCVPISNHLYFYWYRQILGQKVEFLVSFYNNEISEKSEIFDDQFSVERPDGSNFTLKIRSTKLEDSAMYFCASIRGSPYEQYFGPGTRLTVT.